Listed below are T cell receptor beta chains from one sample, sequenced in a study of beta chain features in type 1 diabetes. Sequenced by immunoSEQ multiplex PCR; TCRdb stores in-frame clones only, minus some. The data show approximately 260,000 clones, 20% seen once. The sequenced sample was naive CD4+ T cells from blood. The receptors originated from a woman aged 40 to 50 with type 1 diabetes. The CDR3 runs from the conserved cysteine through the conserved F or W. The D gene is left open where the match is weak. Size tells how often a clone was seen (once, few, many) or the class of an expanded clone, and some rows leave it out.

J	V	size	D	CDR3	DNA
TRBJ2-7	TRBV5-1	few	TRBD1	CASTAEGAIHEQYF	TGCGCCAGCACCGCCGAGGGGGCGATCCACGAGCAGTACTTC
TRBJ2-1	TRBV18	few	TRBD2	CASSSFTSGFRHSYNEQFF	TGTGCCAGCTCATCCTTCACTAGCGGGTTCCGACACTCCTACAATGAGCAGTTCTTC
TRBJ2-5	TRBV20-1	-	-	CSASVQETQYF	TGCAGTGCTAGCGTGCAAGAGACCCAGTACTTC
TRBJ1-1	TRBV4-2	few	-	CASSQDAGERNTEAFF	TGTGCCAGCAGCCAAGATGCGGGGGAGAGGAACACTGAAGCTTTCTTT
TRBJ1-1	TRBV30	few	-	CARRQPNTEAFF	TGTGCCCGCCGACAGCCGAACACTGAAGCTTTCTTT
TRBJ1-5	TRBV7-9	-	TRBD1	CASSLATGGSEPQHF	TGTGCCAGCAGCCTGGCTACAGGGGGGTCCGAGCCCCAGCATTTT
TRBJ1-5	TRBV30	-	TRBD1	CAWSGQGTQPQHF	TGTGCCTGGAGTGGACAGGGGACTCAGCCCCAGCATTTT
TRBJ2-7	TRBV4-1	few	TRBD1	CASSQVRARQGHEQYF	TGCGCCAGCAGCCAAGTGAGGGCCAGACAGGGGCACGAGCAGTACTTC
TRBJ1-1	TRBV28	once	-	CASTIRTPGDRSGRFF	TGTGCCAGCACCATTCGAACCCCGGGAGACCGCAGCGGGAGATTCTTT
TRBJ2-7	TRBV7-7	-	-	CASSLDRWEDQYF	TGTGCTAGCAGCCTAGACCGGTGGGAGGATCAGTACTTC
TRBJ2-1	TRBV9	-	-	CASSPIGGSLNEQFF	TGTGCCAGCAGCCCAATAGGGGGTAGCTTGAACGAGCAGTTCTTC
TRBJ2-5	TRBV28	few	-	CASSGQSETQYF	TGTGCCAGCAGCGGACAGTCGGAGACCCAGTACTTC
TRBJ2-6	TRBV18	-	TRBD1	CASSPLDREGANVLTF	TGTGCCAGCTCACCCCTGGACAGGGAAGGGGCCAACGTCCTGACTTTC
TRBJ2-3	TRBV7-2	few	TRBD2	CASSSRLAGGSTQYF	TGTGCCAGCAGCTCTCGACTAGCGGGAGGCTCTACGCAGTATTTT
TRBJ1-1	TRBV6-5	-	-	CASSSGGNTEAFF	TGTGCCAGCAGTTCCGGGGGGAACACTGAAGCTTTCTTT
TRBJ2-7	TRBV25-1	-	TRBD1	CASSVTGDEQYF	TGTGCCAGCAGTGTGACAGGGGACGAGCAGTACTTC
TRBJ2-2	TRBV9	-	-	CASSSLPTGANTGELFF	TGTGCCAGCAGCTCATTACCCACAGGAGCGAACACCGGGGAGCTGTTTTTT
TRBJ1-1	TRBV19	few	-	CASSIQGDEAFF	TGTGCCAGTAGTATTCAGGGCGATGAAGCTTTCTTT
TRBJ2-6	TRBV28	-	-	CASSPQGSGANVLTF	TGTGCCAGCAGTCCTCAGGGCTCTGGGGCCAACGTCCTGACTTTC
TRBJ2-3	TRBV7-8	few	-	CASGGTSGDTQYF	TGTGCCAGCGGGGGGACGAGCGGTGATACGCAGTATTTT
TRBJ1-2	TRBV5-1	-	-	CASSLAANYGYTF	TGCGCCAGCAGTTTGGCGGCTAACTATGGCTACACCTTC
TRBJ1-5	TRBV9	-	TRBD1	CASSVTGENQPQHF	TGTGCCAGCAGCGTGACAGGGGAGAATCAGCCCCAGCATTTT
TRBJ2-7	TRBV4-1	few	-	CASSQDTPRSSYEQYF	TGCGCCAGCAGCCAAGATACTCCGCGGAGCTCCTACGAGCAGTACTTC
TRBJ2-1	TRBV19	-	-	CASSRGNEQFF	TGTGCCAGTAGTAGAGGGAATGAGCAGTTCTTC
TRBJ1-3	TRBV27	-	-	CASSPNSGNTIYF	TGTGCCAGCAGTCCCAACTCTGGAAACACCATATATTTT
TRBJ1-5	TRBV7-2	-	-	CASNVRGNQPQHF	TGTGCCAGCAATGTAAGGGGGAATCAGCCCCAGCATTTT
TRBJ1-2	TRBV29-1	-	TRBD1	CSVEGQPGNYGYTF	TGCAGCGTCGAGGGACAGCCTGGGAACTATGGCTACACCTTC
TRBJ1-2	TRBV7-2	-	TRBD1	CASSEQGAGYGYTF	TGTGCCAGCAGCGAACAGGGGGCCGGTTATGGCTACACCTTC
TRBJ2-7	TRBV4-3	few	TRBD2	CASSLLRGGEQYF	TGCGCCAGCAGCCTCCTTCGGGGGGGCGAGCAGTACTTC
TRBJ2-1	TRBV28	-	-	CASSLRDSGNEQFF	TGTGCCAGCAGTTTAAGAGATAGCGGCAATGAGCAGTTCTTC
TRBJ1-5	TRBV6-6	-	-	CASSTDSPNQPQHF	TGTGCCAGCAGCACCGACAGTCCCAATCAGCCCCAGCATTTT
TRBJ2-7	TRBV30	-	TRBD1	CAWSRDTTPWAGGRYEQYF	TGTGCCTGGAGTAGAGATACCACACCATGGGCAGGGGGTCGCTACGAGCAGTACTTC
TRBJ2-1	TRBV13	few	TRBD1	CASSQGAMGDNEQFF	TGTGCCAGCAGCCAGGGGGCCATGGGAGACAATGAGCAGTTCTTC
TRBJ2-7	TRBV7-9	few	-	CASSPRVQRSSYEQYF	TGTGCCAGCAGCCCCCGAGTGCAGCGGTCCTCCTACGAGCAGTACTTC
TRBJ1-5	TRBV5-1	-	-	CASSRNQPQHF	TGCGCCAGCAGCCGTAATCAGCCCCAGCATTTT
TRBJ1-1	TRBV7-8	-	-	CASSKRGANTEAFF	TGTGCCAGCAGCAAGCGGGGGGCGAACACTGAAGCTTTCTTT
TRBJ1-2	TRBV5-6	-	-	CASSFGLPYGYTF	TGTGCCAGCAGCTTCGGACTGCCCTATGGCTACACCTTC
TRBJ2-7	TRBV9	few	TRBD1	CASSVQQGGYEQYF	TGTGCCAGCAGCGTACAACAGGGGGGATACGAGCAGTACTTC
TRBJ2-1	TRBV19	-	TRBD2	CASRLAGIYNEQFF	TGTGCCAGTAGGCTAGCGGGTATATACAATGAGCAGTTCTTC
TRBJ2-5	TRBV27	few	TRBD2	CASSLWGGQETQYF	TGTGCCAGCAGTTTATGGGGGGGCCAAGAGACCCAGTACTTC
TRBJ2-7	TRBV29-1	few	-	CSVGGEYSRSYEQYF	TGCAGCGTTGGGGGGGAGTACAGCAGGTCCTACGAGCAGTACTTC
TRBJ1-2	TRBV19	-	TRBD1	CASRRRTGEYGYTF	TGTGCCAGTAGGCGCCGGACAGGAGAGTATGGCTACACCTTC
TRBJ1-5	TRBV6-5	few	TRBD1	CASSRRQGGQPQHF	TGTGCCAGCAGTCGCCGACAGGGCGGACAGCCCCAGCATTTT
TRBJ1-5	TRBV2	few	-	CASGQPGGRNQPQHF	TGTGCCAGCGGACAACCCGGGGGAAGAAATCAGCCCCAGCATTTT
TRBJ1-1	TRBV14	-	-	CASSPRLLSSAEAFF	TGTGCCAGCAGCCCCCGTCTACTTTCGAGCGCTGAAGCTTTCTTT
TRBJ2-7	TRBV15	-	TRBD1	CATSTRTGDPYEQYF	TGTGCCACCAGCACCCGGACAGGGGATCCCTACGAGCAGTACTTC
TRBJ2-1	TRBV6-4	-	-	CASSGQGNNEQFF	TGTGCCAGCAGTGGTCAGGGGAACAATGAGCAGTTCTTC
TRBJ2-1	TRBV7-3	few	TRBD2	CASSPSSGRGQFF	TGTGCCAGCAGCCCTTCTAGCGGGAGGGGTCAGTTCTTC
TRBJ2-1	TRBV7-2	-	-	CASSLPAAEQFF	TGTGCCAGCAGCTTACCCGCGGCCGAGCAGTTCTTC
TRBJ2-1	TRBV29-1	-	TRBD1	CSVRDRGRGTTYNEQFF	TGCAGCGTTCGGGACAGGGGGCGAGGGACGACCTACAATGAGCAGTTCTTC
TRBJ2-1	TRBV9	-	TRBD2	CASSVVPSGTNEQFF	TGTGCCAGCAGCGTAGTTCCTAGCGGGACCAATGAGCAGTTCTTC
TRBJ2-5	TRBV7-2	few	TRBD2	CASSLGSLAAQETQYF	TGTGCCAGCAGCTTAGGTAGCCTAGCGGCCCAAGAGACCCAGTACTTC
TRBJ2-5	TRBV9	-	-	CASSVGQRETQYF	TGTGCCAGCAGCGTAGGACAGAGAGAGACCCAGTACTTC
TRBJ2-5	TRBV5-1	few	-	CASSQRAETQYF	TGCGCCAGCAGCCAACGCGCGGAGACCCAGTACTTC
TRBJ1-1	TRBV30	-	-	CAWSLGGYEAFF	TGTGCCTGGAGTCTAGGGGGATACGAAGCTTTCTTT
TRBJ2-1	TRBV4-1	few	TRBD2	CASSRSRREVNEQFF	TGCGCCAGCAGCCGATCTCGGCGGGAGGTCAATGAGCAGTTCTTC
TRBJ1-2	TRBV19	-	-	CASSPDRTANYGYTF	TGTGCCAGTAGTCCGGATAGGACAGCTAACTATGGCTACACCTTC
TRBJ2-7	TRBV18	few	-	CASSSDSRVSYEQYF	TGTGCCAGCTCATCGGACAGTAGGGTCTCCTACGAGCAGTACTTC